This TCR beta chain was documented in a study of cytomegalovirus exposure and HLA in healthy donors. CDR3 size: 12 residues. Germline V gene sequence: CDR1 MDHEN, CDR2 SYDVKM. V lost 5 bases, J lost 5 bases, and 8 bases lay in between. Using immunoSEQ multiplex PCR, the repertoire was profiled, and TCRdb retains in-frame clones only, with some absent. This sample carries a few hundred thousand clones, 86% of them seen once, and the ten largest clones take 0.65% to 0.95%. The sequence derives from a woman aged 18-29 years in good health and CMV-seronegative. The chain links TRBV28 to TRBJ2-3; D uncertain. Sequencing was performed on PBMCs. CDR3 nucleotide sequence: TGTGCCAGCAGTCCCCCGGGAGATACGCAGTATTTT. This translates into CASSPPGDTQYF.